These 5 T cell receptor beta chains were sequenced from one sample in a study of vaccination effects on CD4 cells after COVID-19. Antigen-specific CD4+ T cell clonotypes were called by their expansion after viral peptide-pool culture in ViraFEST. Upon completion of 10 days in culture, CD4+ T cells were isolated. Previously uninfected by SARS-CoV-2, the vaccine recipients also showed negative nucleocapsid antibodies. TCRdb keeps only in-frame clones here, not all; method: immunoSEQ multiplex PCR. The sample contains some 41,000 clones, roughly 66% of which appear only once. For these receptors, no antigen is known. The sequencing here drew on CD4+ T cells from PBMCs cultured with HCoV-OC43 spike peptides, taken before COVID-19 vaccination. The subset denotes: HCoV-OC43 spike overlapping peptide pool stimulation. Receptors originate from a human donor who received a COVID-19 vaccine.

This clone was recorded a few times. V is TRBV2 and J is TRBJ2-2; 7 bases match TRBD2. V lost 9 bases and J lost 3; bases outside the gene matches: 13. The length of the CDR3 is 16 residues. Germline-derived CDR1 and CDR2 are SNHLY and FYNNEI. CDR3 in amino acids: CASGRGLADYTGELFF. CDR3 in DNA: TGTGCCAGTGGACGAGGGCTAGCGGACTACACCGGGGAGCTGTTTTTT.

The chain carries TRBV6-6 and TRBJ2-7, with 7 bases fitting TRBD2. There are 15 residues in the CDR3. CDR1 is MNHNY and CDR2 is SVGAGI in the germline V gene (reference sequence). Losses at the gene ends were 0 bases for V and 6 bases for J; bases not matched to a gene: 8. CDR3 region: CASSYSSAGMGEQYF. The CDR3 nucleotides read TGTGCCAGCAGTTACTCGTCAGCGGGGATGGGCGAGCAGTACTTC.

This chain links TRBV19 with TRBJ1-4; D call uncertain. This CDR3 contains 12 residues. Germline CDR1 and CDR2: LNHDA and SQIVND (reference sequence). V lost 9 bases and J 4 bases, leaving 9 bases between the germline ends. CDR3 sequence reads: CASGVLNEKLFF. CDR3 bases: TGTGCCAGCGGGGTTCTTAATGAAAAACTGTTTTTT.

The genes are TRBV5-4 and TRBJ2-3; TRBD2 agrees at 10 bases. CDR1 SGHNT and CDR2 YYREEE come from the germline V gene (reference sequence). There are 15 residues in the CDR3. The V gene end was trimmed by 4 bases and the J gene end by 8 bases; junction bases not matched to a gene: 10. The CDR3 spells CASSVTSGERGTQYF. For the CDR3, the DNA is TGTGCCAGCAGCGTAACTAGCGGGGAAAGGGGTACGCAGTATTTT.

The chain links TRBV4-1 to TRBJ2-2; 7 bases map to TRBD1. The germline V gene has CDR1 MGHRA and CDR2 YSYEKL. The CDR3 extends over 16 amino acids. The trim removed 6 bases at V and 0 bases at J, leaving 7 bases unmatched. This CDR3 reads CASRRPGQSNTGELFF. The CDR3, as DNA: TGCGCCAGCAGGCGTCCGGGACAGTCGAACACCGGGGAGCTGTTTTTT.